A single sample is the source of the 20 T cell receptor beta chains below, sequenced in a study of early T cells in non-severe SARS-CoV-2 infection. TCRdb re-called the 5' RACE reads with MiXCR, one entry per CDR3 protein. The top ten clones hold around 6.4% of a sample with about 68,000 distinct CDR3 sequences, approximately 10% of them seen once. Sequencing was performed on whole blood. Receptors originate from an adult who was a healthcare worker with PCR-confirmed SARS-CoV-2 infection or an uninfected control (not recorded which).

This rearrangement joins TRBV18 to TRBJ2-3; 10 nucleotides line up with TRBD2. This CDR3 spans 16 amino acids. V trimming: 3 bases; J trimming: 1 base; junction bases outside the gene matches: 4. Germline CDR1 and CDR2: KGHSH and LQKENI. The CDR3 DNA is TGTGCCAGCTCACCGCCGGGACTAGCGCGCACAGATACGCAGTATTTT. This codes for CASSPPGLARTDTQYF.

This clonotype came up many times. This chain's CDR3 is CASSHPGQGAREQFF. The DNA for the CDR3 is TGCGCCAGCAGCCATCCGGGACAGGGGGCGCGTGAGCAGTTCTTC. The rearrangement uses TRBV4-1 and TRBJ2-1; 12 nucleotides agree with TRBD1. The ends lost 3 bases at V and 9 bases at J; junction bases unmatched: 6. The germline V gene has CDR1 MGHRA and CDR2 YSYEKL. The length of the CDR3 is 15 residues.

The sample holds a few counts of this clonotype. The V gene is TRBV19, the J gene TRBJ1-1; TRBD1 matches 7 bases. The germline V gene has CDR1 LNHDA and CDR2 SQIVND (reference sequence). The length of the CDR3 is 13 residues. The J segment lost 1 base and the V segment lost 7 bases, leaving 3 bases of the junction unmatched. CDR3: CASIRTGNTEAFF. The CDR3 nucleotides read TGTGCCAGTATTCGGACAGGGAACACTGAAGCTTTCTTT.

This chain joins TRBV28 and TRBJ2-1; 9 bases map to TRBD2. J was trimmed by 7 bases and V by 7 bases; bases with no gene match: 8. Germline V gives CDR1 MDHEN, CDR2 SYDVKM. The CDR3 sequence is 14 residues long. DNA for the CDR3: TGTGCCAGCAAGCCTAGCGGGATCGGGAATGAGCAGTTCTTC. Encoded protein: CASKPSGIGNEQFF.

The rearrangement uses TRBV20-1 and TRBJ1-5, with D perhaps TRBD1 (5 bases). V lost 0 bases to trimming and J lost 0 bases, with 12 bases between them. The CDR3 sequence is 16 residues long. CDR1 is DFQATT, CDR2 SNEGSKA, per germline (reference sequence). CDR3 amino acids: CSARDGAFYSNQPQHF. CDR3 DNA sequence: TGCAGTGCTAGAGATGGGGCATTCTATAGCAATCAGCCCCAGCATTTT.

The chain links TRBV5-5 to TRBJ2-3; possible D gene TRBD2, 6 bases. With 3 bases removed from V and 2 bases from J, the gap between germline ends came to 13 bases. CDR1 is SGHKS and CDR2 is YYEKEE in the germline V gene (reference sequence). This CDR3 is 15 amino acids long. The CDR3 protein is CASSSGGATTDTQYF. The CDR3 nucleotides read TGTGCCAGCAGCTCCGGCGGGGCAACCACAGATACGCAGTATTTT.

The chain recombines TRBV9 with TRBJ2-1; 7 nucleotides align to TRBD2. Germline assignment: CDR1 SGDLS and CDR2 YYNGEE. The length of the CDR3 is 14 residues. The V gene end was trimmed by 0 bases and the J gene end by 6 bases; junction bases not matched to a gene: 3. CDR3 loop: CASSVAPGGNEQFF. The CDR3, as DNA: TGTGCCAGCAGCGTAGCCCCGGGAGGCAATGAGCAGTTCTTC.

V and J are TRBV6-2 or TRBV6-3 and TRBJ1-2; 12 bases align to TRBD1. The CDR3 loop spans 13 amino acids. Germline V gene sequence: CDR1 MNHEY, CDR2 SVGEGT. V was pared by 8 bases and J by 6 bases, with 4 bases of the junction left unmatched. The CDR3 coding sequence is TGTGCCAGCGGGGACAGGGGGCTGAATGGCTACACCTTC. Translated, it gives CASGDRGLNGYTF.

The J gene is TRBJ2-1, the V gene TRBV3-1; TRBD2 aligns across 8 bases. With 0 bases clipped from V and 5 bases from J, the junction kept 9 bases outside the gene matches. Germline V gene sequence: CDR1 LGHDT, CDR2 YNNKEL (reference sequence). The CDR3 has 17 amino acids. In DNA form, the CDR3 reads TGTGCCAGCAGCCAAGATAGCGGGACCTTCGTCGACAATGAGCAGTTCTTC. It translates to CASSQDSGTFVDNEQFF.

In its sample, this clonotype was seen many times. The V and J genes are TRBV7-2 and TRBJ1-6; no definite D call. The germline gives CDR1 SGHTA, CDR2 FQGNSA. The CDR3 runs to 13 residues. Trimming removed 2 bases at V and 10 bases at J, with 9 bases between. The CDR3 protein is CASSLRPDSPLHF. The CDR3 coding sequence is TGTGCCAGCAGCTTACGGCCCGACTCACCCCTCCACTTT.

This clonotype has a handful of counts. The chain couples TRBV28 to TRBJ2-7; tentatively, D is TRBD1 or TRBD2 (5 bases each). The CDR3 extends over 14 amino acids. Trimming removed 3 bases from V and 4 bases from J, with 13 bases in between. Germline V CDR1 and CDR2: MDHEN, SYDVKM. The CDR3 DNA reads TGTGCCAGCAGTTTCACGGGGCAAAATTACGAGCAGTACTTC. Translation gives CASSFTGQNYEQYF.

In this sample, this clonotype turned up a few times. V is TRBV15 and J is TRBJ2-3, with D possibly being TRBD2 (5 bases). The CDR3 loop spans 14 amino acids. V shed 1 base and J shed 3 bases, with 8 bases lying between them. CDR1 and CDR2 (germline): LNHNV, YYDKDF (reference sequence). The CDR3 sequence: CATSRVGNTDTQYF. Written as DNA, the CDR3 is TGTGCCACCAGCAGAGTCGGGAATACAGATACGCAGTATTTT.

The chain is built from TRBV11-2 and TRBJ2-4; 10 bases agree with TRBD2. Per the germline V gene, CDR1 is SGHAT and CDR2 is FQNNGV. V was pared by 3 bases and J by 3 bases, with 14 bases of the junction left unmatched. This CDR3 has 19 residues. This CDR3 is CASSFRSSGSGYGKNIQYF. CDR3 bases: TGTGCCAGCAGCTTCAGGTCTAGCGGGAGTGGATATGGCAAAAACATTCAGTACTTC.

The genes are TRBV28 and TRBJ2-1; D could derive from TRBD1 or TRBD2 (5 bases each). The CDR3 is 15 residues long. CDR1 is MDHEN and CDR2 is SYDVKM in the germline V gene. Deletions cut 2 bases from V and 6 bases from J, with 14 bases between. CDR3 sequence (DNA): TGTGCCAGCAGTTTACCCCTCGCCGGGACCAATGAGCAGTTCTTC. Its translation: CASSLPLAGTNEQFF.

This clonotype was observed a handful of times. The rearrangement links TRBV7-9 to TRBJ2-7, with D possibly being TRBD1 or TRBD2 (5 bases each). Between the trimmed V and J ends, which lost 5 bases and 2 bases, there was a span of 13 bases. Germline CDR1 and CDR2: SEHNR and FQNEAQ (reference sequence). This CDR3 is built from 14 residues. The CDR3 DNA reads TGTGCCAGCAGCCTCCGGGACGGAGCCTACGAGCAGTACTTC. Amino acids: CASSLRDGAYEQYF.

The genes are TRBV13 and TRBJ2-4; 9 bases match TRBD1. Germline V CDR1 and CDR2: PRHDT, FYEKMQ (reference sequence). Trimming at V came to 2 bases and at J to 2 bases, leaving 7 bases not matched to a gene. This CDR3 region has 17 residues. The CDR3 DNA follows: TGTGCCAGCAGCTTAAGAACAGGGGGCAGAACCAAAAACATTCAGTACTTC. It specifies CASSLRTGGRTKNIQYF.

This clonotype was seen more than once but under ten times. The chain carries TRBV20-1 and TRBJ2-3; D perhaps matches TRBD2 (6 bases). The V gene lost 8 bases and the J gene lost 6 bases, with 18 bases spanning the gap. The length of the CDR3 is 13 residues. Germline CDR1 reads DFQATT; CDR2 reads SNEGSKA (reference sequence). CDR3 nucleotide sequence: TGCAGTCATTATTACGGGAGTACGGATACGCAGTATTTT. Translating gives CSHYYGSTDTQYF.

The rearrangement uses TRBV9 and TRBJ2-7; D is undetermined. Germline lookup yields CDR1 SGDLS and CDR2 YYNGEE. The CDR3 has 12 amino acids. Trimming shortened V by 4 bases and J by 5 bases, and 10 bases separated the two germline ends. The CDR3 protein is CASSITGNEQYF. CDR3 sequence (DNA): TGTGCCAGCAGCATCACCGGAAACGAGCAGTACTTC.

In its sample, this clonotype was seen many times. The chain couples TRBV28 to TRBJ2-7; D is uncertain. The CDR3 spans 11 residues. With 7 bases removed from V and 0 bases from J, the gap between germline ends came to 4 bases. Per germline, CDR1 MDHEN and CDR2 SYDVKM. CDR3 DNA sequence: TGTGCCAGCAATGACTCCTACGAGCAGTACTTC. Translated: CASNDSYEQYF.

This clonotype was counted ten times or more. V usage is TRBV7-9 and J usage is TRBJ2-2; D gene unclear. CDR3 length equals 13 residues. Germline CDR1 SEHNR, CDR2 FQNEAQ (reference sequence). V was cut by 5 bases and J by 0 bases, with 4 bases left in between. The CDR3 here is CASSDPNTGELFF. The CDR3 bases are TGTGCCAGCAGCGATCCGAACACCGGGGAGCTGTTTTTT.